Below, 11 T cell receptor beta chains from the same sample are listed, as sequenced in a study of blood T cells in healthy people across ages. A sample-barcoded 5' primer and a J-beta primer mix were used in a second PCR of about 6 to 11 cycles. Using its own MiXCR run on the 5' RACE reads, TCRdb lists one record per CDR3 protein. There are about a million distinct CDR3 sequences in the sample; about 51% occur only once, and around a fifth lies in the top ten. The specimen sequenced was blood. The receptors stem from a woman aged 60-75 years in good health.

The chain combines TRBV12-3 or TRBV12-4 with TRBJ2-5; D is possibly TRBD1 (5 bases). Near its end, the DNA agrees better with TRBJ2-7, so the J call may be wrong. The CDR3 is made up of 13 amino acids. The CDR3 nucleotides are TGTGCCAGCAGTTGTACAGGCTATTACGAGCAGTACTTC. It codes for CASSCTGYYEQYF.

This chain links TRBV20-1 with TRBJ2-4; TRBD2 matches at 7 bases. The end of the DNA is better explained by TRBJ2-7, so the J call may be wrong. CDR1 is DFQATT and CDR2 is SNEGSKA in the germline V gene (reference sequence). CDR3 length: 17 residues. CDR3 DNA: TGCAGTGCTAGAGATAGTTTCGGGGTGGGAGGGCGTCGCGAGCAGTACTTC. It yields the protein CSARDSFGVGGRREQYF.

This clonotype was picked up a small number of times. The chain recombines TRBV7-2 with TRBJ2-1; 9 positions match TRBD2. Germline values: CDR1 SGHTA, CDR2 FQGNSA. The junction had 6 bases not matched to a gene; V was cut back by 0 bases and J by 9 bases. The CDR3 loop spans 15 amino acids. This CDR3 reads CASSLAASGIVEQFF. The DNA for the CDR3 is TGTGCCAGCAGCTTAGCCGCTAGCGGGATTGTTGAGCAGTTCTTC.

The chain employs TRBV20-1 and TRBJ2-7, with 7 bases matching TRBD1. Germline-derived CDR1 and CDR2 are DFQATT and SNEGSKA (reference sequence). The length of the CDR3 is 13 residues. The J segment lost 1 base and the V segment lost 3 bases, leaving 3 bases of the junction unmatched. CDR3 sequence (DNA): TGCAGTGCTAGCCGGGACAGATCCTACGAGCAGTACTTC. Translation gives CSASRDRSYEQYF.

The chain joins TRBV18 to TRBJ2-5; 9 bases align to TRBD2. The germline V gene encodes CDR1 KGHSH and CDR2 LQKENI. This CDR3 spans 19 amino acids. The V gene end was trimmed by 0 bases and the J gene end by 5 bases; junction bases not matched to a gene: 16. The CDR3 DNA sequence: TGTGCCAGCTCACCACCTAAGGTAGCGGGAGATAGCGGCAAGGAGACCCAGTACTTC. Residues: CASSPPKVAGDSGKETQYF.

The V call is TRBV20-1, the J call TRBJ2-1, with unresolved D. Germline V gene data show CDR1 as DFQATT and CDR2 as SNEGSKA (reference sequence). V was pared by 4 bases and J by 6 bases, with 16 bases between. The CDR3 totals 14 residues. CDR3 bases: TGCAGTGCTAAAGCAGACTGGGCAGTCAATGAGCAGTTCTTC. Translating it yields CSAKADWAVNEQFF.

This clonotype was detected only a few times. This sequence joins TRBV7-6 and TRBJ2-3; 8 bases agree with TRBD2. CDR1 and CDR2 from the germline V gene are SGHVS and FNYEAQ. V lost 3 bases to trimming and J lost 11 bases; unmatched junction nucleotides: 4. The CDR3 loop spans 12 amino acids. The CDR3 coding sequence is TGTGCCAGCAGCTTCAGCGGGAGCGTGCAGTATTTT. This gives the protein CASSFSGSVQYF.

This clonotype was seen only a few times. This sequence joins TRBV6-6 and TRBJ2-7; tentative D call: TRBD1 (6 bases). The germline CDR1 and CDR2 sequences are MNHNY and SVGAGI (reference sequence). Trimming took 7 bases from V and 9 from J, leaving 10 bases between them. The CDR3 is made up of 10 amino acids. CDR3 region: CASTIGGQYF. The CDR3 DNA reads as TGTGCCAGCACGATAGGGGGGCAGTACTTC.

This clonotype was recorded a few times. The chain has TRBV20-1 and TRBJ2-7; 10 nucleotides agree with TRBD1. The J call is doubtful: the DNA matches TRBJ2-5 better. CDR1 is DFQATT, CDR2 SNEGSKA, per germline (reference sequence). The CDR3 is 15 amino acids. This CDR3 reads CSASLVGQGRETQYF. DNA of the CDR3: TGCAGTGCTAGTCTCGTGGGACAGGGGAGAGAGACCCAGTACTTC.

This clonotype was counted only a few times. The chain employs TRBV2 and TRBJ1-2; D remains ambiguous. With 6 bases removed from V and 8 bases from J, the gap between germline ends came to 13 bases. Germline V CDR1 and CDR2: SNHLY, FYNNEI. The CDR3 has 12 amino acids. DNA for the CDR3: TGTGCCAGCAGCCGGTTGGAATACGGCTACACCTTC. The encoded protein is CASSRLEYGYTF. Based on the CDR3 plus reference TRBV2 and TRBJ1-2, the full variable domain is EPEVTQTPSHQVTQMGQEVILRCVPISNHLYFYWYRQILGQKVEFLVSFYNNEISEKSEIFDDQFSVERPDGSNFTLKIRSTKLEDSAMYFCASSRLEYGYTFGSGTRLTVV.

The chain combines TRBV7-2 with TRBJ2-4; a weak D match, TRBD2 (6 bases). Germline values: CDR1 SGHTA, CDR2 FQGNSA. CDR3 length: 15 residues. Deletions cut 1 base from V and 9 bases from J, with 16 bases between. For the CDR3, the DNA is TGTGCCAGCAGCTTAGTCTCGGACCCCGGGGGCATTCAGTACTTC. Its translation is CASSLVSDPGGIQYF.